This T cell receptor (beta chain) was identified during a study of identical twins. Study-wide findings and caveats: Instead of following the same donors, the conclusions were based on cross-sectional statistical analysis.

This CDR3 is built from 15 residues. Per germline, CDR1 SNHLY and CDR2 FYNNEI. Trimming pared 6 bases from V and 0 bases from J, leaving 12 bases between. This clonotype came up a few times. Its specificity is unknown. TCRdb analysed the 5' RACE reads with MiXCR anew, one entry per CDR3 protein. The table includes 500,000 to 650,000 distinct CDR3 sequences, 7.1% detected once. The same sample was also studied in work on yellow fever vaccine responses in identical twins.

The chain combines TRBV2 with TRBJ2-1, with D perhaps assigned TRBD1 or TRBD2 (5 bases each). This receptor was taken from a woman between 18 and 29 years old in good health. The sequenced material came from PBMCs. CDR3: CASSDRDGSYNEQFF. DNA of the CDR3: TGTGCCAGCAGCGACCGGGACGGCTCCTACAATGAGCAGTTCTTC.